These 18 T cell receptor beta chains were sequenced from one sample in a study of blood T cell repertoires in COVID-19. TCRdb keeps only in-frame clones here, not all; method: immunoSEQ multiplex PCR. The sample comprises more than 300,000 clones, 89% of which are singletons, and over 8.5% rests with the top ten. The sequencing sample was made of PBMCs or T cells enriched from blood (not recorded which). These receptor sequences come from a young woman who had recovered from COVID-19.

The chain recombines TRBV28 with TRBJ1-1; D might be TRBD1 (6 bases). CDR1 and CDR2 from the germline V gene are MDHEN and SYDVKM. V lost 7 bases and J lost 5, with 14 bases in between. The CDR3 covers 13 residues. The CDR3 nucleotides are TGTGCCAGCATTCACAGGGCTTGGACTGAAGCTTTCTTT. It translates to CASIHRAWTEAFF. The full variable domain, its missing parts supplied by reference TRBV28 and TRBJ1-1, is DVKVTQSSRYLVKRTGEKVFLECVQDMDHENMFWYRQDPGLGLRLIYFSYDVKMKEKGDIPEGYSVSREKKERFSLILESASTNQTSMYLCASIHRAWTEAFFGQGTRLTVV.

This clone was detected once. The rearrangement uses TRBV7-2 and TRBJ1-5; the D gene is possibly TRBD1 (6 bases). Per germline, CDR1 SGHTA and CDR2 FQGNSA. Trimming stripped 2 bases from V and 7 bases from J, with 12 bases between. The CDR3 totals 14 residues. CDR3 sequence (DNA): TGTGCCAGCAGCTTATATTCAGGGGAACAGCCCCAGCATTTT. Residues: CASSLYSGEQPQHF.

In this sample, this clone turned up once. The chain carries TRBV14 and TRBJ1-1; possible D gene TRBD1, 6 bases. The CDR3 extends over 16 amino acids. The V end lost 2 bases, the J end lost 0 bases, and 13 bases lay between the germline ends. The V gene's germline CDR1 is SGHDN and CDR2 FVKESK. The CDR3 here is CASSQSSTGVNTEAFF. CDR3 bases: TGTGCCAGCAGCCAATCCTCGACAGGCGTGAACACTGAAGCTTTCTTT.

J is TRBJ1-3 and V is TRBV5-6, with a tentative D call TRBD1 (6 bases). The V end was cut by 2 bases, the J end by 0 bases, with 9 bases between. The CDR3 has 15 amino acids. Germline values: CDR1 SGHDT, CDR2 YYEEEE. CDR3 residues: CASSLTGTSGNTIYF. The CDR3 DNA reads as TGTGCCAGCAGCTTAACAGGGACCTCTGGAAACACCATATATTTT.

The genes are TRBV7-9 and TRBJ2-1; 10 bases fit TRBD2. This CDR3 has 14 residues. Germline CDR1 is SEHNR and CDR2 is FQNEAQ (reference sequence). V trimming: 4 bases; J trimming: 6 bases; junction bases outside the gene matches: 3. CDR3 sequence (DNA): TGTGCCAGCAGCTCCTGGACTAGCGGCAATGAGCAGTTCTTC. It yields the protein CASSSWTSGNEQFF.

In DNA, the CDR3 is TGTGCCAGCAGTAACACGCTCAATCAGCCCCAGCATTTT. Translated: CASSNTLNQPQHF. V gene TRBV6-5 combines with J gene TRBJ1-5; D gene uncertain. Germline V gives CDR1 MNHEY, CDR2 SVGAGI. Trimming pared 5 bases from V and 3 bases from J, leaving 8 bases between. This CDR3 has 13 residues.

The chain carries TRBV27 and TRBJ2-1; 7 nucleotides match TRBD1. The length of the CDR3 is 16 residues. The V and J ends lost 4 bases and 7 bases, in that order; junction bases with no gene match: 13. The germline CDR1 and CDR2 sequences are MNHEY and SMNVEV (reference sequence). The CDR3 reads CASSWVDRVGFNEQFF. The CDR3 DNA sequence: TGTGCCAGCAGTTGGGTCGACAGGGTTGGTTTTAATGAGCAGTTCTTC.

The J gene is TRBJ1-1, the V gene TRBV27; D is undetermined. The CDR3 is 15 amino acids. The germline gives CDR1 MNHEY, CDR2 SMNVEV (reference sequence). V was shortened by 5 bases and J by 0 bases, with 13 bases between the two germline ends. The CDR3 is CASSAHSFMNTEAFF. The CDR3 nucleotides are TGTGCCAGCAGTGCCCACAGCTTCATGAACACTGAAGCTTTCTTT.

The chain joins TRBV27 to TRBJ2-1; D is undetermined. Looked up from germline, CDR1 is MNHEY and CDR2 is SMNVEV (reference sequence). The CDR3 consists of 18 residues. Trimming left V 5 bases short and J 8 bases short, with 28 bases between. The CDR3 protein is CASSPNPRELFLVDEQFF. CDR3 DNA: TGTGCCAGCAGTCCAAACCCTAGAGAGTTGTTTTTAGTCGATGAGCAGTTCTTC.

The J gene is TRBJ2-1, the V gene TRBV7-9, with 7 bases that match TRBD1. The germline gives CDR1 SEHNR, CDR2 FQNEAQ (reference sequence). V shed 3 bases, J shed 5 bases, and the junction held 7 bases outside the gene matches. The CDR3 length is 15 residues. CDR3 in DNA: TGTGCCAGCAGCTTTATCCAGGGGGACAACAATGAGCAGTTCTTC. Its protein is CASSFIQGDNNEQFF.

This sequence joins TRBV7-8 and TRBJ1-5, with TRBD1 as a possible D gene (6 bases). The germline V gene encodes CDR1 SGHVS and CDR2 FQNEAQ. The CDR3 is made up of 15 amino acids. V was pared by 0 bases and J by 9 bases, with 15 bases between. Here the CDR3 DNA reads TGTGCCAGCAGCTTAGCCCCAGGGGCCCCCCCGCCCCAGCATTTT. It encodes CASSLAPGAPPPQHF.

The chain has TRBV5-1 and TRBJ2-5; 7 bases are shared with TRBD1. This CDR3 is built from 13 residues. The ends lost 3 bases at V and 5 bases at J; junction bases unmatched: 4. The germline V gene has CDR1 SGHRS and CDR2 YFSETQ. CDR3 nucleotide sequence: TGCGCCAGCAGCTCCAGGGGGATCGAGACCCAGTACTTC. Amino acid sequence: CASSSRGIETQYF.

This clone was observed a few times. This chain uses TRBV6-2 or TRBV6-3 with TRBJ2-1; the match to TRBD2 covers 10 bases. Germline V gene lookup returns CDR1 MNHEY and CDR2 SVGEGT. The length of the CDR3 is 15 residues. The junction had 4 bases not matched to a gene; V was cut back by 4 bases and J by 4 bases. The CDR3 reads CASSLSSGSYNEQFF. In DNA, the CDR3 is TGTGCCAGCAGTTTATCTAGCGGGAGTTACAATGAGCAGTTCTTC.

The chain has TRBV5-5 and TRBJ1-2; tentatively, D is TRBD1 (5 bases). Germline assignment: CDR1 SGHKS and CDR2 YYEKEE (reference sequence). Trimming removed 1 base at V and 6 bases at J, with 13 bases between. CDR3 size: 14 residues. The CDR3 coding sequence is TGTGCCAGCAGCTTGTTACGGGGGGATAATGGCTACACCTTC. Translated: CASSLLRGDNGYTF. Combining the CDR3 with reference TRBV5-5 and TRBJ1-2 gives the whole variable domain DAGVTQSPTHLIKTRGQQVTLRCSPISGHKSVSWYQQVLGQGPQFIFQYYEKEERGRGNFPDRFSARQFPNYSSELNVNALLLGDSALYLCASSLLRGDNGYTFGSGTRLTVV.

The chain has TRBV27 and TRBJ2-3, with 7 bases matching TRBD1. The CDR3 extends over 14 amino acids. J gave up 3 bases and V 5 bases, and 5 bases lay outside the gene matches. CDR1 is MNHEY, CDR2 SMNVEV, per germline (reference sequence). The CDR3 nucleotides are TGTGCCAGCAGTCCGGAGACAGGGACAGATACGCAGTATTTT. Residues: CASSPETGTDTQYF.

The CDR3 DNA sequence: TGTGCCAGCTCGACAGGGGGTCACCAGGGGCAGTTCTTC. As protein: CASSTGGHQGQFF. The rearrangement uses TRBV28 and TRBJ2-1; 9 nucleotides line up with TRBD1. Germline CDR1 and CDR2: MDHEN and SYDVKM. J gave up 12 bases and V 8 bases, and 11 bases lay outside the gene matches. The CDR3 sequence is 13 residues long.

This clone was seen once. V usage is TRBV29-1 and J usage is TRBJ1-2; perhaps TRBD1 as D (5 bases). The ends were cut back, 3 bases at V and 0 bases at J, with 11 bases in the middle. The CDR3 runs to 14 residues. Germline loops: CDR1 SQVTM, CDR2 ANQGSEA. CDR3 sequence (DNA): TGCAGCGTTGAGTTACTGACAGCTAACTATGGCTACACCTTC. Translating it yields CSVELLTANYGYTF. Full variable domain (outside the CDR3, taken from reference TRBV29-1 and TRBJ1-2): SAVISQKPSRDICQRGTSLTIQCQVDSQVTMMFWYRQQPGQSLTLIATANQGSEATYESGFVIDKFPISRPNLTFSTLTVSNMSPEDSSIYLCSVELLTANYGYTFGSGTRLTVV.

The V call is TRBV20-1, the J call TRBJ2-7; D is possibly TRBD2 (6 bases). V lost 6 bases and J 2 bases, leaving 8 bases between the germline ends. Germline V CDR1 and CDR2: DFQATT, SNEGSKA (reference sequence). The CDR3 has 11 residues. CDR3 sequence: CSAGGPYEQYF. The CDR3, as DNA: TGCAGTGCCGGAGGGCCCTACGAGCAGTACTTC.